Below are 27 T cell receptor beta chains sequenced from a single sample in a study of cytomegalovirus exposure and HLA in healthy donors. In the PCR, 60 Vbeta and 13 Jbeta primers were used. Repertoires were generated with immunoSEQ multiplex PCR, while TCRdb's copy carries only in-frame clones and drops some. The table includes about 220,000 clones, roughly 80% detected once. The source material was PBMCs. Every receptor here comes from a man aged 35 to 55 in good health and CMV-seropositive.

In its sample, this clone was seen once. The rearrangement links TRBV7-2 to TRBJ2-5, with D maybe TRBD1 (5 bases). Germline V CDR1 and CDR2: SGHTA, FQGNSA. V lost 0 bases and J lost 4, with 12 bases in between. CDR3 length equals 15 residues. In DNA, the CDR3 is TGTGCCAGCAGCTTAGCGGTCGGCAGGGCAGAGACCCAGTACTTC. Its protein product is CASSLAVGRAETQYF.

The gene calls are TRBV2 and TRBJ2-6, with TRBD2 as a possible D gene (5 bases). Germline V lookup: CDR1 SNHLY, CDR2 FYNNEI. This CDR3 spans 17 amino acids. Between the trimmed V and J ends, which lost 7 bases and 3 bases, there was a span of 19 bases. This CDR3 reads CASKKRTAEGGANVLTF. CDR3 DNA: TGTGCCAGCAAAAAGCGGACTGCCGAGGGTGGGGCCAACGTCCTGACTTTC.

The rearrangement uses TRBV27 and TRBJ2-2, with 8 nucleotides matching TRBD2. This CDR3 contains 14 residues. Trimming at V came to 3 bases and at J to 4 bases, leaving 1 base not matched to a gene. Germline V gene sequence: CDR1 MNHEY, CDR2 SMNVEV (reference sequence). The chain's CDR3 is CASSFGRGTGELFF. The CDR3 DNA reads as TGTGCCAGCAGTTTCGGGAGGGGCACCGGGGAGCTGTTTTTT.

The table lists this clone with a few counts. The chain uses TRBV7-9 and TRBJ2-2, with D possibly TRBD2 on 5 matching bases. CDR3 size: 18 residues. The germline V gene has CDR1 SEHNR and CDR2 FQNEAQ (reference sequence). V gave up 0 bases and J gave up 1 base, with 15 bases separating them. The CDR3 nucleotides are TGTGCCAGCAGCTTAGCGCGGAGTAGCGCGGTGAACACCGGGGAGCTGTTTTTT. It yields the protein CASSLARSSAVNTGELFF.

The V call is TRBV27, the J call TRBJ2-5; TRBD2 matches 8 bases. After removal of 6 bases from V and 7 bases from J, the junction contained 4 bases not matched to a gene. CDR3 length equals 12 residues. Germline V lookup: CDR1 MNHEY, CDR2 SMNVEV (reference sequence). CDR3 region: CASSRREGTQYF. Here the CDR3 DNA reads TGTGCCAGCAGCAGACGGGAGGGGACCCAGTACTTC.

This clone has a handful of counts. This chain uses TRBV6-1 with TRBJ2-7; 11 bases align to TRBD2. V shed 10 bases, J shed 6 bases, and the junction held 8 bases outside the gene matches. The CDR3 is made up of 13 amino acids. Germline-derived CDR1 and CDR2 are MNHNS and SASEGT. CDR3: CATASGRRGEQYV. Written as DNA, the CDR3 is TGTGCCACCGCTAGCGGGAGGCGGGGCGAGCAGTACGTC.

J is TRBJ2-5 and V is TRBV9; the match to TRBD1 covers 8 bases. Germline V gives CDR1 SGDLS, CDR2 YYNGEE. V was clipped by 3 bases and J by 4 bases; unmatched bases: 8. The CDR3 is 15 amino acids. The CDR3 sequence is CASSGIGQGGETQYF. The CDR3 bases are TGTGCCAGCAGCGGAATAGGACAGGGAGGAGAGACCCAGTACTTC.

The chain links TRBV13 to TRBJ2-2; 13 bases fit TRBD2. J gave up 4 bases and V 0 bases, and 2 bases lay outside the gene matches. The CDR3 consists of 17 residues. The V gene's germline CDR1 is PRHDT and CDR2 FYEKMQ (reference sequence). The CDR3 is CASSLGLAGGPTGELFF. For the CDR3, the DNA is TGTGCCAGCAGCTTAGGACTAGCGGGAGGGCCCACCGGGGAGCTGTTTTTT.

The rearrangement joins TRBV14 to TRBJ2-1; 7 bases match TRBD1. Germline V gene sequence: CDR1 SGHDN, CDR2 FVKESK. There are 15 residues in the CDR3. J lost 8 bases, V lost 4 bases, and 11 bases had no gene match. For the CDR3, the DNA is TGTGCCAGCAGCCCCGACAGGGAATTCTCTTATGAGCAGTTCTTC. The encoded protein is CASSPDREFSYEQFF.

The rearrangement links TRBV5-1 to TRBJ1-4; 7 bases are shared with TRBD1. Germline CDR1 is SGHRS and CDR2 is YFSETQ. The CDR3 covers 15 residues. Trimming removed 5 bases from V and 3 bases from J; junction bases left unmatched: 7. The CDR3 DNA sequence: TGCGCCAGCAGTCCCACAGGGGTGGCTAATGAAAAACTGTTTTTT. Encoded protein: CASSPTGVANEKLFF.

J is TRBJ1-1 and V is TRBV2; a possible D gene is TRBD1 (6 bases). The V and J ends lost 3 bases and 7 bases respectively, with 12 bases between them. The CDR3 totals 13 residues. Germline V CDR1 and CDR2: SNHLY, FYNNEI. The CDR3 DNA sequence: TGTGCCAGCAGTGATCCCGGACAGTATGAAGCTTTCTTT. It codes for CASSDPGQYEAFF.

The table lists this clone with a count of one. The chain joins TRBV5-6 to TRBJ2-7; 8 nucleotides agree with TRBD2. Germline trimming cut 4 bases from V and 7 bases from J; bases unmatched to any gene: 10. Germline V gene lookup returns CDR1 SGHDT and CDR2 YYEEEE. This CDR3 is 14 amino acids long. In DNA, the CDR3 is TGTGCCAGCAGCCTTTCAGCGGGAGTGAGGGAGCAGTACTTC. It specifies CASSLSAGVREQYF. The full variable domain, in which reference TRBV5-6 and TRBJ2-7 provide the parts outside the CDR3, is DAGVTQSPTHLIKTRGQQVTLRCSPKSGHDTVSWYQQALGQGPQFIFQYYEEEERQRGNFPDRFSGHQFPNYSSELNVNALLLGDSALYLCASSLSAGVREQYFGPGTRLTVT.

The CDR3 region is CSVAALLAGGTDTQYF. CDR3 DNA sequence: TGCAGCGTCGCGGCCCTTCTAGCGGGGGGCACAGATACGCAGTATTTT. The chain couples TRBV29-1 to TRBJ2-3, with 10 bases that match TRBD2. Trimming removed 6 bases from V and 1 base from J; junction bases left unmatched: 10. The CDR3 has 16 residues. Germline CDR1 is SQVTM and CDR2 is ANQGSEA.

The V gene is TRBV5-1, the J gene TRBJ2-7; 8 bases line up with TRBD2. With 4 bases clipped from V and 3 bases from J, the junction kept 6 bases outside the gene matches. CDR3 length: 14 amino acids. Germline assignment: CDR1 SGHRS and CDR2 YFSETQ. CDR3 in DNA: TGCGCCAGCAGCCCGGGACTAGAGGGCTACGAGCAGTACGTC. It encodes CASSPGLEGYEQYV.

The chain has TRBV4-1 and TRBJ1-1, with TRBD1 as a possible D gene (5 bases). Trimming removed 2 bases from V and 5 bases from J, with 9 bases in between. Germline V gives CDR1 MGHRA, CDR2 YSYEKL. The CDR3 is 13 residues long. CDR3 DNA: TGCGCCAGCAGCCAATCCAGGGCGACTGAAGCTTTCTTT. Translating it yields CASSQSRATEAFF.

V and J are TRBV28 and TRBJ1-5, with a weak D call TRBD1 (5 bases). The V gene lost 10 bases and the J gene lost 5 bases, with 15 bases spanning the gap. The CDR3 sequence is 13 residues long. The germline gives CDR1 MDHEN, CDR2 SYDVKM. The CDR3 is CATNGGLHQPQHF. The DNA for the CDR3 is TGTGCCACCAACGGGGGTTTGCATCAGCCCCAGCATTTT.

This clone was recorded once. The V gene is TRBV11-3, the J gene TRBJ2-3; TRBD2 matches at 10 bases. CDR1 and CDR2 from the germline V gene are SGHNT and YENEEA. The CDR3 is 13 amino acids. With 6 bases clipped from V and 4 bases from J, the junction kept 1 base outside the gene matches. Here the CDR3 DNA reads TGTGCCAGCAGGGGGACTAGCGCAGATACGCAGTATTTT. This codes for CASRGTSADTQYF.

The chain couples TRBV6-1 to TRBJ2-7, with 8 nucleotides matching TRBD1. V was pared by 3 bases and J by 0 bases, with 7 bases of the junction left unmatched. The CDR3 extends over 16 amino acids. In germline, CDR1 is MNHNS, CDR2 SASEGT. The CDR3 is CASSDFRTGSSYEQYF. As DNA, the CDR3 is TGTGCCAGCAGTGATTTTCGGACAGGGAGCTCCTACGAGCAGTACTTC.

CDR3 residues: CASSDLGLPEQFF. CDR3 in DNA: TGCGCCAGCAGTGACCTAGGCCTACCCGAGCAGTTCTTC. The V call is TRBV10-1, the J call TRBJ2-1, with unresolved D. Germline V gives CDR1 WNHNN, CDR2 SYGVQD (reference sequence). The CDR3 consists of 13 residues. Trimming took off 3 bases at V and 10 bases at J, with 13 bases between the two ends.

The chain links TRBV29-1 to TRBJ1-2, with 8 positions matching TRBD1. The CDR3 spans 13 residues. The germline gives CDR1 SQVTM, CDR2 ANQGSEA. Unmatched junction bases numbered 8, after V lost 7 bases and J lost 4 bases. This CDR3 reads CSGGGQAGYGYTF. CDR3 DNA sequence: TGCAGCGGGGGGGGACAGGCTGGCTATGGCTACACCTTC. The variable domain in full, with the rest retrieved from reference TRBV29-1 and TRBJ1-2, is SAVISQKPSRDICQRGTSLTIQCQVDSQVTMMFWYRQQPGQSLTLIATANQGSEATYESGFVIDKFPISRPNLTFSTLTVSNMSPEDSSIYLCSGGGQAGYGYTFGSGTRLTVV.

V usage is TRBV6-5 and J usage is TRBJ1-4; D is perhaps TRBD1 (5 bases). Trimming took 5 bases from V and 4 from J, leaving 11 bases between them. This CDR3 is built from 14 residues. CDR1 is MNHEY, CDR2 SVGAGI, per germline. For the CDR3, the DNA is TGTGCCAGCAGTGACAGAAGCCTTAATGAAAAACTGTTTTTT. Translated, it gives CASSDRSLNEKLFF.

This clone was recorded only once. This chain links TRBV19 with TRBJ1-1; TRBD1 matches 7 bases. Germline V gene sequence: CDR1 LNHDA, CDR2 SQIVND (reference sequence). V dropped 4 bases and J dropped 6; count of bases not matched to a gene: 17. The CDR3 has 17 residues. DNA of the CDR3: TGTGCCAGTAGTACACCCCCCTTCCTCGGGACAGCGGCTGAAGCTTTCTTT. Translating it yields CASSTPPFLGTAAEAFF. The entire variable domain, with the rest obtained from reference TRBV19 and TRBJ1-1, is as follows: DGGITQSPKYLFRKEGQNVTLSCEQNLNHDAMYWYRQDPGQGLRLIYYSQIVNDFQKGDIAEGYSVSREKKESFPLTVTSAQKNPTAFYLCASSTPPFLGTAAEAFFGQGTRLTVV.

The rearrangement links TRBV14 to TRBJ1-5, with D uncertain. This CDR3 comprises 13 residues. V lost 0 bases to trimming and J lost 5 bases, with 5 bases between them. The germline V gene encodes CDR1 SGHDN and CDR2 FVKESK. CDR3 sequence: CASSQDLYQPQHF. The CDR3 DNA sequence: TGTGCCAGCAGCCAAGATTTATATCAGCCCCAGCATTTT.

The chain recombines TRBV27 with TRBJ2-5, with D unclear. Germline CDR1 MNHEY, CDR2 SMNVEV (reference sequence). The CDR3 spans 15 residues. Trimming cost V 2 bases and J 0 bases, with 10 bases left between them. CDR3 sequence (DNA): TGTGCCAGCAGTTTAACGAGGAGCAACCAAGAGACCCAGTACTTC. Protein: CASSLTRSNQETQYF.

The rearrangement joins TRBV9 to TRBJ2-3; TRBD2 aligns across 10 bases. CDR1 is SGDLS, CDR2 YYNGEE, per germline. The CDR3 extends over 19 amino acids. V was clipped by 4 bases and J by 0 bases; unmatched bases: 14. DNA for the CDR3: TGTGCCAGCAGCACCCAGGCCAGCGGGAGGGGAACTAGCACAGATACGCAGTATTTT. It is translated as CASSTQASGRGTSTDTQYF.

The chain has TRBV30 and TRBJ1-1; D unclear. The CDR3 is 13 residues long. Germline V gene data show CDR1 as GTSNPN and CDR2 as SVGIG (reference sequence). V was shortened by 2 bases and J by 1 base, with 8 bases between the two germline ends. The CDR3 DNA reads as TGTGCCTGGAGTTTTCGGGGGAACACTGAAGCTTTCTTT. It specifies CAWSFRGNTEAFF.

The chain links TRBV11-2 to TRBJ1-1, with TRBD1 as a possible D gene (6 bases). This CDR3 spans 13 amino acids. Germline CDR1 SGHAT, CDR2 FQNNGV. Trimming stripped 0 bases from V and 12 bases from J, with 14 bases between. CDR3 protein: CASSLDRGAGPFF. CDR3 DNA sequence: TGTGCCAGCAGCTTAGATCGGGGGGCAGGGCCTTTCTTT.